Listed below are T cell receptor beta chains from one sample, sequenced in a study of shared clonotypes between healthy human individuals. The method was immunoSEQ multiplex PCR; TCRdb's version includes in-frame clones alone and lacks a portion of them. The sample records approximately 980,000 clones, approximately 80% being singletons. Sequenced material: memory CD4+ T cells sorted from blood. Receptor source: a man aged 18 to 29 in good health. Each CDR3 is given with its conserved first and last residue. D genes are given only for firm matches. Expanded clones get a size class; other rows say once, few or many, or leave the size out.

>NA|TRBJ2-6|TRBV5-1|TRBD1
CASGQGGSGANVLTF
TGCGCCAGTGGACAGGGAGGTTCTGGGGCCAACGTCCTGACTTTC
>NA|TRBJ2-3|TRBV7-9|NA
CASSLSGSRTDTQYF
TGTGCCAGCAGCTTATCAGGTTCCCGCACAGATACGCAGTATTTT
>once|TRBJ2-7|TRBV7-9|NA
CASSLVGIEQYF
TGTGCCAGCAGCTTGGTAGGGATCGAGCAGTACTTC
>NA|TRBJ1-2|TRBV18|NA
CASSSTDRGYTF
TGTGCCAGCTCCAGCACGGACCGTGGCTACACCTTC
>NA|TRBJ2-1|TRBV10-1|NA
CASGGPSGEQFF
TGCGCCAGCGGAGGCCCCTCGGGTGAGCAGTTCTTC
>NA|TRBJ2-7|TRBV25-1|TRBD2
CASSEPGTIYEQYF
TGTGCCAGCAGTGAACCCGGGACTATCTACGAGCAGTACTTC
>NA|TRBJ1-1|TRBV5-4|NA
CASSLAAGASTEAFF
TGTGCCAGCAGCTTGGCCGCGGGGGCGTCCACTGAAGCTTTCTTT
>NA|TRBJ2-7|TRBV5-1|NA
CASSLEAGPSYEQYF
TGCGCCAGCAGCTTGGAGGCAGGCCCTTCCTACGAGCAGTACTTC
>NA|TRBJ2-7|TRBV6-6|NA
CASSYAAHEQYF
TGTGCCAGCAGTTACGCAGCACACGAGCAGTACTTC
>NA|TRBJ2-1|TRBV4-3|NA
CASSQDVGGGGYNEQFF
TGCGCCAGCAGCCAAGATGTTGGGGGAGGCGGGTACAATGAGCAGTTCTTC
>NA|TRBJ2-7|TRBV15|TRBD2
CATSRAPGGSYEQYF
TGTGCCACCAGCAGAGCCCCGGGGGGGTCCTACGAGCAGTACTTC
>NA|TRBJ2-5|TRBV15|NA
CATSRSTGLETQYF
TGTGCCACCAGCAGAAGTACAGGGCTAGAGACCCAGTACTTC
>once|TRBJ1-2|TRBV6-6|NA
CASTPANYGYTF
TGTGCCAGCACCCCGGCTAACTATGGCTACACCTTC
>NA|TRBJ2-7|TRBV28|NA
CASSLQVYEQYF
TGTGCCAGCAGTTTACAAGTCTACGAGCAGTACTTC
>NA|TRBJ1-6|TRBV10-2|NA
CASSDSQVPYNSPLHF
TGCGCCAGCAGCGATTCTCAGGTTCCTTATAATTCACCCCTCCACTTT
>NA|TRBJ2-5|TRBV18|TRBD2
CASSPPGLAGVETQYF
TGTGCCAGCTCACCCCCGGGACTAGCGGGAGTAGAGACCCAGTACTTC
>few|TRBJ2-7|TRBV6-1|TRBD2
CASRAGGVEQYF
TGTGCCAGCCGAGCGGGGGGCGTGGAGCAGTACTTC
>NA|TRBJ2-3|TRBV4-3|NA
CASSLLGDTQYF
TGCGCCAGCAGCCTCCTCGGCGATACGCAGTATTTT
>NA|TRBJ2-3|TRBV11-2|NA
CASSLKPADTQYF
TGTGCCAGCAGCTTAAAACCCGCGGATACGCAGTATTTT
>NA|TRBJ2-5|TRBV10-1|NA
CASSEWASGTQYF
TGCGCCAGCAGTGAGTGGGCCTCGGGGACCCAGTACTTC
>many|TRBJ2-1|TRBV7-9|TRBD2
CASSSPSSSGGDDEQFF
TGTGCCAGCAGCTCTCCTTCATCTAGCGGAGGTGATGATGAGCAGTTCTTC
>NA|TRBJ1-5|TRBV6-4|TRBD1
CASSDSISQGAKIGDQPQHF
TGTGCCAGCAGTGACTCGATCAGTCAGGGGGCGAAGATTGGGGATCAGCCCCAGCATTTT